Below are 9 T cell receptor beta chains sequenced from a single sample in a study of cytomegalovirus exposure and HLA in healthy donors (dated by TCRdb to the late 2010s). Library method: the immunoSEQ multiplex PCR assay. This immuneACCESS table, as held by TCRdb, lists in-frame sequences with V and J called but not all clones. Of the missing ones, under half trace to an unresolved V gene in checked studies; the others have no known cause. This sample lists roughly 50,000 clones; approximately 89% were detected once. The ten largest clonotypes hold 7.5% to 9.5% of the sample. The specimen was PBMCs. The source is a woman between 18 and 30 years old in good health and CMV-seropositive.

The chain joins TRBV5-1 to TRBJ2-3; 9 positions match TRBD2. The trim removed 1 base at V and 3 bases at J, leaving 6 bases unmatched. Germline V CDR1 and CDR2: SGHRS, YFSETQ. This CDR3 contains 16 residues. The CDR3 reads CASSLSSGGATDTQYF. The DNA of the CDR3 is TGCGCCAGCAGCTTGAGTAGCGGGGGAGCGACAGATACGCAGTATTTT.

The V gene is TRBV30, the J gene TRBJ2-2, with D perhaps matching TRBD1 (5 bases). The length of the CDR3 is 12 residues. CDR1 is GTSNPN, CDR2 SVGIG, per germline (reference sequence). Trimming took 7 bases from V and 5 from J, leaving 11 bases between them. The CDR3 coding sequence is TGTGCCTTATCGACAGTAACCGGGGAGCTGTTTTTT. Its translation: CALSTVTGELFF.

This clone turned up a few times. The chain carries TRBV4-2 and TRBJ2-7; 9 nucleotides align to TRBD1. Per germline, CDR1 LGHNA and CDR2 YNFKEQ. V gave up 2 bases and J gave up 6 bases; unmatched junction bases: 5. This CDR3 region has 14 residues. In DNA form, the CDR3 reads TGTGCCAGCAGCCAAAGGAGGGACAGGGCCGAGCAGTACTTC. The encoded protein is CASSQRRDRAEQYF.

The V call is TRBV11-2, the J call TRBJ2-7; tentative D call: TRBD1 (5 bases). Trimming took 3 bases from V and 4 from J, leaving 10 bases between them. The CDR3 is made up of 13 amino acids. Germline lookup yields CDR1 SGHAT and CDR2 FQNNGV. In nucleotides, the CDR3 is TGTGCCAGCAGCTTTGGGGCCTCGTACGAGCAGTACTTC. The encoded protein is CASSFGASYEQYF.

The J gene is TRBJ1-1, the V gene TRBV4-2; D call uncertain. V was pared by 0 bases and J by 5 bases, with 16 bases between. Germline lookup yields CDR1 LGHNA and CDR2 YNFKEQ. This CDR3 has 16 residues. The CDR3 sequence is CASSQDLGGSYTEAFF. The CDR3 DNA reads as TGTGCCAGCAGCCAAGACTTAGGCGGGAGCTATACTGAAGCTTTCTTT.

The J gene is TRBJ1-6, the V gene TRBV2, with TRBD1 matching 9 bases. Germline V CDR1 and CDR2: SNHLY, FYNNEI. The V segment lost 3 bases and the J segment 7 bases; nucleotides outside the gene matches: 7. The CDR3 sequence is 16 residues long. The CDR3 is CASSDKGGQGNSPLHF. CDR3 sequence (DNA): TGTGCCAGCAGTGACAAGGGGGGACAGGGAAATTCACCCCTCCACTTT.

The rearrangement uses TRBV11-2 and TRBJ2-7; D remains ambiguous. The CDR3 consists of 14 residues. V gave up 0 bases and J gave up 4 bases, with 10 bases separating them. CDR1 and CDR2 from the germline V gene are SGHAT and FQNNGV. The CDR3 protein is CASSLDPDLYEQYF. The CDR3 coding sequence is TGTGCCAGCAGCTTAGATCCAGACTTATACGAGCAGTACTTC.

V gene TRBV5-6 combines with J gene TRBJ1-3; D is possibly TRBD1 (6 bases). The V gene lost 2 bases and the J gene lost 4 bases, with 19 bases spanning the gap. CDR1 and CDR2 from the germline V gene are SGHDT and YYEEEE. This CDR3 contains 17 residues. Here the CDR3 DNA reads TGTGCCAGCAGCTTTACAGGGTGGGGTACGGGCGGAAACACCATATATTTT. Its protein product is CASSFTGWGTGGNTIYF.

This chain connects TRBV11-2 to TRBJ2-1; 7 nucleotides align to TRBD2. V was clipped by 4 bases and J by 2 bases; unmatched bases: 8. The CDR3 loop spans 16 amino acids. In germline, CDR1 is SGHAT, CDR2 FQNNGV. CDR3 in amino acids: CASSSVERGPYNEQFF. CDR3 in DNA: TGTGCCAGCAGCTCAGTAGAGCGGGGACCCTACAATGAGCAGTTCTTC.